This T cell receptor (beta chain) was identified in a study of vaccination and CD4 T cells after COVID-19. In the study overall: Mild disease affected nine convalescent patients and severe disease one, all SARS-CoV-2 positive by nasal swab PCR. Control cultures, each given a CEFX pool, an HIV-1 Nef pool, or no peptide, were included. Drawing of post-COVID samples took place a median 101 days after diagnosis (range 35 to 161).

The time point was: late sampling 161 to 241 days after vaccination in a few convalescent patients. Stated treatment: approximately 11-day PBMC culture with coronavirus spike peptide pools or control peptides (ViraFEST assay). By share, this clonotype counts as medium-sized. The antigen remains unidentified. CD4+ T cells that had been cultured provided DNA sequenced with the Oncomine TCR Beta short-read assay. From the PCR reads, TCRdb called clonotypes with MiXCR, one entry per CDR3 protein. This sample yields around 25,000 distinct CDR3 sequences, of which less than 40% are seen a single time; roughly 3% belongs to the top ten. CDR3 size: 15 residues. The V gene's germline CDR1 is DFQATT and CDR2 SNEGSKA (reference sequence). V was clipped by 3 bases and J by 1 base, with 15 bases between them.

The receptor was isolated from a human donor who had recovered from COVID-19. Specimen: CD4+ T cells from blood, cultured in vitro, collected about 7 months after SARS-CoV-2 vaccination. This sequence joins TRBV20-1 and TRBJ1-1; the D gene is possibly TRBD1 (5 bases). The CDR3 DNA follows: TGCAGTGCTAGCTCTCCCTTGACAGCGAACACTGAAGCTTTCTTT. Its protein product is CSASSPLTANTEAFF.